Ten or more counts support the clone carrying this T cell receptor beta chain. Using RNA template, CDR3s of TCR alpha and beta were amplified with iRepertoire arm-PCR. TCRdb fed the multiplex PCR reads into MiXCR, producing one record per CDR3 protein. The table records 150,000 to 200,000 distinct CDR3 sequences, about 32% of them present only once. The CDR3 length is 13 residues. Germline V gives CDR1 LGHDT, CDR2 YNNKEL (reference sequence). The V end lost 1 base, the J end lost 14 bases, and 15 bases lay between the germline ends. This sample was included in a study of glioma-infiltrating T cells. The receptor's source is a human donor with low-grade glioma or glioblastoma, undergoing nonglioma brain surgery, or in good health (not recorded which). Sequenced material: glioma tissue, nonneoplastic brain tissue, or PBMCs (not recorded which). The V gene is TRBV3-1, the J gene TRBJ2-1; D remains unclear. The CDR3 sequence is CASSQGSRPTEFF. As DNA, the CDR3 is TGTGCCAGCAGCCAAGGAAGTCGTCCAACGGAGTTCTTC.